This T cell receptor beta chain was captured by sequencing in a study of regulatory T cells in long-lasting Graves disease. Study overall: Disease was considered persistent Graves' disease after over 5 years of antithyroid drugs (with positive TSH receptor antibodies). Study results and caveats: New patients shared some 890 public clonotypes, fewer than the approximately 3,000 shared by persistent patients.

The V gene lost 7 bases and the J gene lost 3 bases, with 10 bases spanning the gap. Germline CDR1 and CDR2: SQVTM and ANQGSEA. The CDR3 length is 12 residues. Building of the TCR beta libraries involved iRepertoire HTBI primers and Arm-PCR of CDR3 regions. One entry per CDR3 protein, called by TCRdb with MiXCR from the multiplex PCR reads. The top ten clones hold roughly 7.7% of a sample with some 470,000 distinct CDR3 sequences, about 22% of them seen once. As for time point: persistent/refractory GD, antithyroid drugs over 5 years with positive TRAb. Preparation of the TCR library used RNA extracted from PBMCs. American Thyroid Association guidelines served as the basis for diagnosing Graves' disease. Concerning this clonotype itself: The antigen remains unidentified.

V and J are TRBV29-1 and TRBJ1-5; D is unresolved. This TCR was sampled from a female donor with Graves disease. This material consisted of peripheral blood mononuclear cells (PBMCs), taken when the disease was refractory, from a patient treated with antithyroid drugs. The CDR3 DNA follows: TGCAGCGCGATACTAAACAATCAGCCCCAGCATTTT. It yields the protein CSAILNNQPQHF.